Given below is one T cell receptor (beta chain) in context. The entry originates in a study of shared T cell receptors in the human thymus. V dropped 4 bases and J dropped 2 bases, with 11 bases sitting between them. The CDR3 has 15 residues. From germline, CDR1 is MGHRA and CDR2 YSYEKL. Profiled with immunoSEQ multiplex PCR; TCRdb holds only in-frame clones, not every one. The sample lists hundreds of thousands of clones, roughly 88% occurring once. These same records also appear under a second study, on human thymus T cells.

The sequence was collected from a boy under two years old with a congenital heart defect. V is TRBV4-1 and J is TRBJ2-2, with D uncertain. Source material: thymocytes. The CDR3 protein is CASSPTKPNTGELFF. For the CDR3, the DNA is TGCGCCAGCAGCCCCACGAAGCCCAACACCGGGGAGCTGTTTTTT.